These T cell receptor beta chains were read from a single sample in a study of vaccination and CD4 T cells after COVID-19. TCRdb re-derived calls from the PCR reads in MiXCR, one entry per CDR3 protein. This table has roughly 30,000 distinct CDR3 sequences, around 50% appearing once. Sequenced material: CD4+ T cells from blood, taken about 7 months after SARS-CoV-2 vaccination. The receptors were gathered from a human donor who had recovered from COVID-19. Each CDR3 is given with its conserved first and last residue. A D gene is named only where the DNA matches it firmly. The size entry is marked missing in some rows and otherwise reads once, few, many or a size class.

D	J	length	V	size	DNA	CDR3
-	TRBJ2-4	16	TRBV27	-	TGTGCCACCTCTCCCGTCTACGGAATAGCCAAAAACATTCAGTACTTC	CATSPVYGIAKNIQYF
TRBD2	TRBJ2-5	18	TRBV20-1	-	TGCAGTGCTCCCTATCATTTTAGCGGGAGGACCCGCCAAGAGACCCAGTACTTC	CSAPYHFSGRTRQETQYF
TRBD1	TRBJ1-1	13	TRBV24-1	-	TGTGCCACTGCAAGGACAGGGGACACTGAAGCTTTCTTT	CATARTGDTEAFF
TRBD1	TRBJ1-5	12	TRBV20-1	-	TGCAGTGGGATGACAGGGGATCAGCCCCAGCATTTT	CSGMTGDQPQHF
-	TRBJ1-2	15	TRBV29-1	few	TGCAGCGTTGAAGGGCGGGGGGGCTTTTTCCAAGGCTACACCTTC	CSVEGRGGFFQGYTF
TRBD2	TRBJ2-7	16	TRBV6-1	few	TGTGCCACCGAACCGGGACTAGCGGTTGACTCCTACGAGCAGTACTTC	CATEPGLAVDSYEQYF
-	TRBJ1-2	12	TRBV15	few	TGTGCCACCACGGCACAGGGAGATGGCTACACCTTC	CATTAQGDGYTF
TRBD2	TRBJ2-1	15	TRBV20-1	few	TGCAGTGCTAGAGTGGCTAGCGGGAGCGTAAATGAGCAGTTCTTC	CSARVASGSVNEQFF
TRBD1	TRBJ1-1	14	TRBV6-1	-	TGTGCCAGCAGGAGACAGGGTTCGGTCACTGAAGCTTTCTTT	CASRRQGSVTEAFF
-	TRBJ1-6	13	TRBV20-1	medium-sized	TGCAGTGCTCTGACTCAATATAATTCACCCCTCCACTTT	CSALTQYNSPLHF
-	TRBJ1-1	12	TRBV20-1	-	TGCAGTGGCCGGGAGGGGAACACTGAAGCTTTCTTT	CSGREGNTEAFF
TRBD1	TRBJ1-6	16	TRBV7-9	once	TGTGCCAGCAGCTTAGGACAGGGGGCTAGAAATTCACCCCTCCACTTT	CASSLGQGARNSPLHF
TRBD1	TRBJ1-1	16	TRBV15	medium-sized	TGTGCCACCAGCAGAGAAGGCTACAGGGGGCCATCGGAAGCTTTCTTT	CATSREGYRGPSEAFF
-	TRBJ1-5	13	TRBV7-2	-	TGTGCCAGTAGCTTCTCCCCGAATCAGCCCCAGCATTTT	CASSFSPNQPQHF
TRBD1	TRBJ2-1	15	TRBV28	once	TGTGCCAGCAGGCGTCGACAGGGAAGAGTGGCCGAGCAGTTCTTC	CASRRRQGRVAEQFF
-	TRBJ2-3	14	TRBV20-1	few	TGCAGTGCGCCGGCCGGGTCTAGCACAGATACGCAGTATTTT	CSAPAGSSTDTQYF
TRBD1	TRBJ2-6	17	TRBV28	-	TGTGCCAGCAGTTCTCCGACAGGGCGCCCTGGGGCCAACGTCCTGACTTTC	CASSSPTGRPGANVLTF
-	TRBJ2-7	15	TRBV7-9	few	TGTGCCAGCAGCTTACTCCAGGGGCCAAGCTACGAGCAGTACTTC	CASSLLQGPSYEQYF
-	TRBJ1-5	15	TRBV19	few	TGTGCCAGTACCCCGGGAGAGGCTAACAATCAGCCCCAGCATTTT	CASTPGEANNQPQHF
-	TRBJ1-2	15	TRBV21-1	-	TGTGCCAGCAACTCCCCCCCCGCGTCCCCTTATGGCTACACCTTC	CASNSPPASPYGYTF
TRBD2	TRBJ2-3	13	TRBV6-1	-	TGTGCCAGCAGTAGCGGGAGGGGGGATACGCAGTATTTT	CASSSGRGDTQYF
TRBD1	TRBJ1-5	18	TRBV19	-	TGTGCCAGTAGCAAAACGGGACAGGGCTCCCTTGGCAATCAGCCCCAGCATTTT	CASSKTGQGSLGNQPQHF
-	TRBJ2-7	14	TRBV28	-	TGTGCCAGCAGTTCACCTTTTAGGGACAACGAGCAGTACTTC	CASSSPFRDNEQYF
-	TRBJ1-6	19	TRBV6-5	once	TGTGCCAGCAGTTGGGGGGATCGAGTACCAAGACTTGGTAATTCACCCCTCCACTTT	CASSWGDRVPRLGNSPLHF
TRBD1	TRBJ1-5	15	TRBV20-1	-	TGCAGTGCTAGAGTTCCGGGACAGGGCTATCAGCCCCAGCATTTT	CSARVPGQGYQPQHF
-	TRBJ2-1	15	TRBV7-2	-	TGTGCCAGCAGCTTATTTGCGGGACTGGGAAATGAGCAGTTCTTC	CASSLFAGLGNEQFF
-	TRBJ1-1	14	TRBV6-5	few	TGTGCCAGCAGTTACGGGGACGGGAACACTGAAGCTTTCTTT	CASSYGDGNTEAFF
-	TRBJ1-6	16	TRBV20-1	few	TGCAGTGCTAGAGATGCCCCACGAGGGGCTATTTCACCCCTCCACTTT	CSARDAPRGAISPLHF
TRBD2	TRBJ2-1	15	TRBV20-1	-	TGCAGTGCCAGACTAGCGGGGGATTCTTACAATGAGCAGTTCTTC	CSARLAGDSYNEQFF
-	TRBJ2-3	13	TRBV7-6	few	TGTGCCAGCAGCAACCGCCCGGCGGATACGCAGTATTTT	CASSNRPADTQYF
-	TRBJ2-1	15	TRBV7-9	-	TGTGCCAGCAGCTTATTTCGTGAGGCCGGGGGTGAGCAGTTCTTC	CASSLFREAGGEQFF
-	TRBJ1-1	13	TRBV27	-	TGTGCCAGCAGTTTATCCTTGGGTACTGAAGCTTTCTTT	CASSLSLGTEAFF
-	TRBJ2-7	11	TRBV6-5	-	TGTGCCAGCAGTTCCGACCACGAGCAGTACTTC	CASSSDHEQYF
TRBD1	TRBJ1-1	14	TRBV7-8	-	TGTGCCAGCAGCTCTCCCCATAGGGGGCCTGAAGCTTTCTTT	CASSSPHRGPEAFF
-	TRBJ1-2	13	TRBV12-3/TRBV12-4	few	TGTGCCAGCAGACCTACAGGTCGTTATGGCTACACCTTC	CASRPTGRYGYTF
-	TRBJ2-5	12	TRBV7-2	-	TGTGCCAGCAGCCCAACGGGTCAGACCCAGTACTTC	CASSPTGQTQYF
-	TRBJ2-5	15	TRBV18	-	TGTGCCAGCTCACCACAAATCGGAAGGCAAGAGACCCAGTACTTC	CASSPQIGRQETQYF
TRBD2	TRBJ2-5	19	TRBV7-6	-	TGTGCCAGCAGCCGAGGTCCCCCAGCTAGCGGGAGTTCGAAAGAGACCCAGTACTTC	CASSRGPPASGSSKETQYF
TRBD1	TRBJ1-1	14	TRBV20-1	few	TGCAGTGCTCGGGCGCGTCAGGGGGGTACTGAAGCTTTCTTT	CSARARQGGTEAFF
-	TRBJ2-3	15	TRBV27	few	TGTGCCAGCAGCCCTCTGGGCAGGAGCACAGATACGCAGTATTTT	CASSPLGRSTDTQYF
-	TRBJ2-7	15	TRBV7-8	few	TGTGCCAGCAGCCCCTTCCCGAGGGGGAGCCACGAGCAGTACTTC	CASSPFPRGSHEQYF
-	TRBJ2-1	14	TRBV10-3	-	TGTGCCATCAGCCGGGACTCAGAATACAATGAGCAGTTCTTC	CAISRDSEYNEQFF
-	TRBJ2-2	15	TRBV2	-	TGTGCCAGCAGTGAAGCGCTTTTGGGAGACGGGGAGCTGTTTTTT	CASSEALLGDGELFF
-	TRBJ2-5	13	TRBV15	-	TGTGCCACAGAGCGGGCCCTCAAAGAGACCCAGTACTTC	CATERALKETQYF
-	TRBJ1-1	14	TRBV20-1	-	TGCAGTGCTCCCTCTCTGGGGATGTACACTGAAGCTTTCTTT	CSAPSLGMYTEAFF
-	TRBJ2-1	18	TRBV20-1	-	TGCAGTGCTAGTTATAAGGGGGCGAGCGGGAGCGCCTACAATGAGCAGTTCTTC	CSASYKGASGSAYNEQFF
-	TRBJ1-5	15	TRBV10-3	-	TGTGCCATCAGTGAGTCAAGGGTGAGCAATCAGCCCCAGCATTTT	CAISESRVSNQPQHF
-	TRBJ2-7	14	TRBV7-6	once	TGTGTCAGCAGCTTAGGCCAGAGAGCCTACGAGCAGTACTTC	CVSSLGQRAYEQYF
-	TRBJ2-7	13	TRBV19	few	TGTGCCAGTAGCCCTCGGACTGGGGGGGAGCAGTACTTC	CASSPRTGGEQYF
-	TRBJ2-7	13	TRBV10-2	-	TGCGCCAGCAGTGATGACGCCGACTCTGGGCAGTACTTC	CASSDDADSGQYF
-	TRBJ1-5	15	TRBV28	-	TGTGCCAGCAGTTTCGCCAGGGCGGGCAATCAGCCCCAGCATTTT	CASSFARAGNQPQHF
-	TRBJ2-1	17	TRBV15	few	TGTGCCACCAGCAGACTTCTCGCGGGAATATCCTACAATGAGCAGTTCTTC	CATSRLLAGISYNEQFF
TRBD2	TRBJ2-3	17	TRBV3-1	-	TGTGCCAGCAGCCAGTTTAAGACTAGCCGGGACGCAGATACGCAGTATTTT	CASSQFKTSRDADTQYF